This T cell receptor beta chain was identified in a study of regulatory T cells in long-lasting Graves disease. Construction of the TCR beta libraries employed iRepertoire HTBI primers in conjunction with Arm-PCR of CDR3 regions. MiXCR, run by TCRdb on the multiplex PCR reads, gives a single entry per CDR3 protein. Of over 450,000 distinct CDR3 sequences in the sample, roughly a fifth were seen once. Points from the study as a whole: Exclusively peripheral blood, rather than thyroid tissue, was studied. Favored gene segments in persistent disease were TRBV28, TRBJ1-2 and TRBJ2-5. Reduced TCR diversity was observed in persistent Graves' patients versus newly diagnosed patients.

The CDR3 length is 14 residues. Germline V gene lookup returns CDR1 SEHNR and CDR2 FQNEAQ (reference sequence). V was clipped by 5 bases and J by 3 bases, with 14 bases between them. Indicated time point: persistent/refractory GD, antithyroid drugs over 5 years with positive TRAb. With RNA extracted from PBMCs as input, the TCR library was made. This clonotype appeared a few times. As yet, its antigen is unknown. The chain couples TRBV7-9 to TRBJ2-7; TRBD1 might be the D (6 bases). The TCR comes from a female donor with Graves disease. The sample here was peripheral blood mononuclear cells (PBMCs), taken when the disease was refractory, from a patient treated with antithyroid drugs. The CDR3 here is CASSPLQGVYEQYF. As DNA, the CDR3 is TGTGCCAGCAGCCCCTTACAGGGCGTCTACGAGCAGTACTTC.